These 5 T cell receptor beta chains came from one sample sequenced in a study of blood T cells in healthy people across ages. A sample-barcoded 5' primer and a J-beta primer mix were used in a second PCR of about 6 to 11 cycles. TCRdb re-called the 5' RACE reads with MiXCR, one entry per CDR3 protein. Among 1 million or so distinct CDR3 sequences, 40% to 45% were seen once, and the ten largest hold 15% to 20%. The sequencing sample was made of blood. The source of these receptors is a woman aged 55-75 years in good health.

This clonotype was recorded a few times. The V gene is TRBV9, the J gene TRBJ2-7; D gene ambiguous. Germline CDR1 SGDLS, CDR2 YYNGEE. Trimming pared 0 bases from V and 6 bases from J, leaving 16 bases between. The CDR3 runs 15 residues. CDR3 residues: CASSVDPTSNFEQYF. Here the CDR3 DNA reads TGTGCCAGCAGCGTAGATCCTACCTCCAATTTCGAGCAGTACTTC.

The chain recombines TRBV7-3 with TRBJ2-3; 7 nucleotides agree with TRBD1. The CDR3 contains 13 residues. Looked up from germline, CDR1 is SGHTA and CDR2 is FQGTGA. The V segment lost 1 base and the J segment 14 bases; nucleotides outside the gene matches: 9. The CDR3 nucleotides are TGTGCCAGCAGCTTAAGTGTCGAGGGACAGTTGTATTTT. It codes for CASSLSVEGQLYF.

V and J are TRBV10-1 and TRBJ2-5; weak D call: TRBD2 (7 bases). Trimming left V 0 bases short and J 11 bases short, with 25 bases between. The V gene's germline CDR1 is WNHNN and CDR2 SYGVQD (reference sequence). The CDR3 loop spans 17 amino acids. The CDR3 region has the DNA TGCGCCAGCAGTGAGTCTAGCGGCGGCGGGGGCTACAATGAGCAGTACTTC. Its protein is CASSESSGGGGYNEQYF.

This clonotype was picked up a small number of times. The J gene is TRBJ2-5, the V gene TRBV11-2; 8 bases line up with TRBD2. From germline, CDR1 is SGHAT and CDR2 FQNNGV. The CDR3 has 16 amino acids. Trimming removed 5 bases from V and 1 base from J; junction bases left unmatched: 9. The CDR3 protein is CASSPSRGRPQETQYF. DNA for the CDR3: TGTGCCAGCAGCCCCTCTCGCGGGAGGCCCCAAGAGACCCAGTACTTC.

The rearrangement joins TRBV7-2 to TRBJ2-4; tentatively, D is TRBD2 (6 bases). The closer fit of TRBJ2-7 to the DNA end suggests the J call may be wrong. The CDR3 loop spans 15 amino acids. Germline CDR1 reads SGHTA; CDR2 reads FQGNSA. CDR3: CASSSTPSDSHEQYF. For the CDR3, the DNA is TGTGCCAGCAGCTCAACGCCTAGCGACAGTCACGAGCAGTACTTC.